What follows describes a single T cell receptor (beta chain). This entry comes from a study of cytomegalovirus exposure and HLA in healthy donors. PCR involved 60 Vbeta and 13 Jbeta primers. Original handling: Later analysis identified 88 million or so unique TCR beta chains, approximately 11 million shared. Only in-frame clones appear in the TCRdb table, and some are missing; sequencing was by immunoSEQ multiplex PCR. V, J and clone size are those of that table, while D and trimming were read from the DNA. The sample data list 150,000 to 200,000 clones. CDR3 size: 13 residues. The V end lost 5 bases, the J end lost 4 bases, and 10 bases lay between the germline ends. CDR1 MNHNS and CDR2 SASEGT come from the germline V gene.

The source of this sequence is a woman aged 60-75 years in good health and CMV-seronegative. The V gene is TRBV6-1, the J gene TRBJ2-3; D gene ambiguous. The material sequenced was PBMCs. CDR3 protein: CASSHSNSDTQYF. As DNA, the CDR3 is TGTGCCAGCAGTCATTCGAACTCAGATACGCAGTATTTT.